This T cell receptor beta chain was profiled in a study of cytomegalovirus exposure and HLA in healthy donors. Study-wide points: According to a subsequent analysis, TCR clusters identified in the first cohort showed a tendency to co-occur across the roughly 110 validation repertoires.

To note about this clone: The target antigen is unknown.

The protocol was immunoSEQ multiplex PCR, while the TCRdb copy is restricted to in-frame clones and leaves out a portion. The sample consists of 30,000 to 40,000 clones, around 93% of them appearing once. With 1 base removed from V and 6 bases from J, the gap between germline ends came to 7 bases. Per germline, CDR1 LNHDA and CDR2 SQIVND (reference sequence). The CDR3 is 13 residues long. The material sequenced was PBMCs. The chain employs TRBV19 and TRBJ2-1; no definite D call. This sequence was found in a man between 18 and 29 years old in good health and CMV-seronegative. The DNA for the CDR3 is TGTGCCAGTAGTATAGTTCTAACCAATGAGCAGTTCTTC. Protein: CASSIVLTNEQFF.